This TCR beta chain originates from a study of cytomegalovirus exposure and HLA in healthy donors. The PCR had 60 Vbeta and 13 Jbeta primers. Generated by immunoSEQ multiplex PCR, the TCRdb table keeps only in-frame clones and is missing some. The sample shows about 98,000 clones, approximately 72% of them seen only once. CDR3 length: 13 amino acids. Germline CDR1 reads MNHEY; CDR2 reads SMNVEV (reference sequence). The junction had 5 bases not matched to a gene; V was cut back by 7 bases and J by 4 bases. The sequence was collected from a man younger than 30 in good health and CMV-seropositive. The chain uses TRBV27 and TRBJ2-3, with 7 nucleotides matching TRBD1. Sequencing was carried out using PBMCs. The CDR3 loop reads CASKDRSSDTQYF. CDR3 coding DNA: TGTGCCAGCAAGGACAGGTCATCAGATACGCAGTATTTT.